A selection of T cell receptor beta chains follows, all from one sample in a study of blood T cell repertoires in COVID-19. Generated by immunoSEQ multiplex PCR, the TCRdb table keeps only in-frame clones and is missing some. The sample lists under 300,000 clones; approximately 82% were seen once. Sequencing was done on a sample of PBMCs or T cells enriched from blood (not recorded which). All receptors come from a man between 35 and 55 years old who had recovered from COVID-19. CDR3s include the opening cysteine and the closing phenylalanine or tryptophan. A D gene is named only where the DNA matches it firmly. Clone size, where shown, is once, few, many, or a class for clones that have expanded.

v_gene	abundance	d_gene	j_gene	CDR3aa	CDR3nt
TRBV11-1	NA	NA	TRBJ2-4	CASSARWTDKNIPDF	TGTGCCAGCAGCGCCCGATGGACAGACAAAAACATTCCTGACTTC
TRBV11-3	NA	TRBD1	TRBJ1-1	CASSSNRTGWNTEAFF	TGTGCCAGCAGCTCTAACCGGACAGGTTGGAACACTGAAGCTTTCTTT
TRBV7-8	NA	NA	TRBJ1-5	CASSPNPSRGTGDQPQHF	TGTGCCAGCAGCCCTAACCCTTCCAGGGGCACCGGGGATCAGCCCCAGCATTTT
TRBV3-1/TRBV3-2	few	NA	TRBJ1-5	CASSPSGGDQPQHF	TGTGCCAGCAGCCCCTCGGGGGGGGATCAGCCCCAGCATTTT
TRBV18	NA	NA	TRBJ1-1	CASSPGQVNTEAFF	TGTGCCAGCTCACCAGGGCAGGTGAACACTGAAGCTTTCTTT
TRBV2	NA	NA	TRBJ2-3	CASRDRRHTDTQYF	TGTGCCAGCCGCGACAGGAGACACACAGATACGCAGTATTTT
TRBV7-2	NA	TRBD1	TRBJ1-5	CASSPTLGDRSNQPQHF	TGTGCCAGCAGCCCCACCTTGGGGGACAGGAGCAATCAGCCCCAGCATTTT
TRBV2	NA	NA	TRBJ2-1	CASMELRGSYNEQFF	TGTGCCAGCATGGAGTTGCGGGGTTCCTACAATGAGCAGTTCTTC
TRBV5-1	once	TRBD1	TRBJ1-6	CASSFTGGYDSPLHF	TGCGCCAGCAGCTTCACAGGGGGCTATGATTCACCCCTCCACTTT
TRBV29-1	NA	NA	TRBJ1-2	CSVEEGSLPGGYTF	TGCAGCGTTGAAGAGGGCAGTCTTCCTGGAGGCTACACCTTC
TRBV2	NA	NA	TRBJ1-1	CASSDYTEAFF	TGTGCCAGCAGTGACTACACTGAAGCTTTCTTT
TRBV27	NA	TRBD2	TRBJ2-3	CASGTTPGLAGHYTQYF	TGTGCCAGCGGAACGACACCGGGACTAGCGGGACATTATACGCAGTATTTT
TRBV2	NA	NA	TRBJ2-3	CASSPIRGGAADTQYF	TGTGCCAGCAGCCCTATAAGGGGGGGCGCGGCAGATACGCAGTATTTT
TRBV7-2	NA	NA	TRBJ2-2	CASSRLHTGELFF	TGTGCCAGCAGCCGCCTACACACCGGGGAGCTGTTTTTT
TRBV28	NA	NA	TRBJ1-1	CASSRPDMTEAFF	TGTGCCAGCAGTCGCCCGGACATGACTGAAGCTTTCTTT
TRBV5-1	once	TRBD2	TRBJ2-3	CASKDGGASTDTQYF	TGCGCCAGCAAAGACGGGGGGGCAAGCACAGATACGCAGTATTTT
TRBV2	few	TRBD1	TRBJ2-5	CASSEDRGRETQYF	TGTGCCAGCAGTGAAGACAGGGGGCGTGAGACCCAGTACTTC
TRBV9	few	TRBD2	TRBJ2-3	CASSVALTSGVKDTQYF	TGTGCCAGCAGCGTAGCCCTCACTAGCGGGGTTAAAGATACGCAGTATTTT
TRBV2	NA	TRBD2	TRBJ2-2	CASSPGLAVLYTGELFF	TGTGCCAGCAGCCCCGGACTAGCGGTTCTTTACACCGGGGAGCTGTTTTTT
TRBV2	NA	TRBD1	TRBJ2-7	CASSELGQGYEQYF	TGTGCCAGCAGTGAACTGGGACAGGGCTACGAGCAGTACTTC
TRBV6-6	NA	NA	TRBJ2-6	CASSYSGSSGANVLTF	TGTGCCAGCAGTTACTCGGGGAGCTCTGGGGCCAACGTCCTGACTTTC
TRBV19	NA	NA	TRBJ1-2	CASSQGPLYGYTF	TGTGCCAGCTCACAGGGTCCCCTTTATGGCTACACCTTC
TRBV7-2	NA	NA	TRBJ2-2	CASQLLTGYTGELFF	TGTGCCAGTCAGCTTCTAACAGGGTATACCGGGGAGCTGTTTTTT
TRBV6-2/TRBV6-3	NA	NA	TRBJ1-2	CASSLAPNYGYTF	TGTGCCAGCAGCTTAGCCCCTAACTATGGCTACACCTTC
TRBV5-1	NA	TRBD2	TRBJ2-1	CASSLVGALAGGKQFF	TGCGCCAGCAGCTTGGTGGGGGCGCTAGCGGGAGGAAAGCAGTTCTTC
TRBV19	NA	NA	TRBJ1-1	CASSLNTGYTEAFF	TGTGCCAGTAGTCTAAATACAGGATACACTGAAGCTTTCTTT
TRBV28	NA	NA	TRBJ2-7	CASRLAREQYF	TGTGCCAGCAGACTAGCCCGCGAGCAGTACTTC
TRBV19	NA	NA	TRBJ2-1	CASSTRTALYYNEQFF	TGTGCCAGTAGTACTAGGACAGCGTTATACTACAATGAGCAGTTCTTC
TRBV5-8	NA	NA	TRBJ1-4	CASSEDSYEKLFF	TGTGCCAGCAGCGAGGACAGTTATGAAAAACTGTTTTTT
TRBV19	NA	NA	TRBJ1-5	CASRNYQYSNQPQHF	TGTGCCAGTAGGAACTACCAGTATAGCAATCAGCCCCAGCATTTT
TRBV7-2	NA	NA	TRBJ1-6	CASSLLPDRSSYNSPLHF	TGTGCCAGCAGCCTCCTCCCAGACAGAAGCTCCTATAATTCACCCCTCCACTTT
TRBV6-1	once	TRBD1	TRBJ1-1	CASSDRGWDTEAFF	TGTGCCAGCAGTGACAGGGGGTGGGACACTGAAGCTTTCTTT
TRBV10-1	NA	NA	TRBJ1-4	CASSLGGNEKLFF	TGCGCCAGCAGCCTCGGGGGGAATGAAAAACTGTTTTTT
TRBV24-1	NA	NA	TRBJ2-2	CATSDQVVTGELFF	TGTGCCACCAGTGATCAGGTTGTCACCGGGGAGCTGTTTTTT
TRBV30	NA	TRBD2	TRBJ2-1	CAWSVYGDALSGSGSYNEQFF	TGTGCCTGGAGTGTATACGGAGACGCGTTAAGCGGGAGCGGTTCCTACAATGAGCAGTTCTTC
TRBV7-9	NA	NA	TRBJ1-2	CASSFPVPSGYTF	TGTGCCAGCAGCTTCCCGGTTCCCTCTGGCTACACCTTC
TRBV2	NA	TRBD1	TRBJ2-4	CASRSDRVGKNIQYF	TGTGCCAGCAGAAGTGACAGGGTGGGCAAAAACATTCAGTACTTC
TRBV2	NA	TRBD2	TRBJ2-1	CASRAGTRVPNEQFF	TGTGCCAGCAGAGCCGGGACTAGGGTCCCCAATGAGCAGTTCTTC
TRBV5-1	NA	NA	TRBJ2-3	CASSGGAFGADTQYF	TGCGCCAGCAGCGGGGGGGCCTTTGGCGCAGATACGCAGTATTTT
TRBV2	once	TRBD1	TRBJ1-1	CASSIQGGNTEAFF	TGTGCCAGCAGTATACAGGGGGGGAACACTGAAGCTTTCTTT
TRBV28	NA	NA	TRBJ2-6	CASRKGGSGANVLTF	TGTGCCAGCAGAAAAGGGGGCTCTGGGGCCAACGTCCTGACTTTC
TRBV7-2	NA	NA	TRBJ1-5	CASSSRVDQPQHF	TGTGCCAGCAGTTCCAGGGTAGATCAGCCCCAGCATTTT
TRBV27	NA	TRBD1	TRBJ1-4	CASSSRDSQEKLFF	TGTGCCAGCAGTTCTCGGGACAGCCAAGAAAAACTGTTTTTT
TRBV18	NA	NA	TRBJ2-3	CASSGLATDTQYF	TGTGCCAGCTCAGGACTTGCCACAGATACGCAGTATTTT
TRBV3-1/TRBV3-2	NA	NA	TRBJ2-6	CASSQDTGMGANVLTF	TGTGCCAGCAGCCAAGATACGGGGATGGGGGCCAACGTCCTGACTTTC
TRBV28	NA	NA	TRBJ1-1	CASSRTEEAFF	TGTGCCAGCAGCCGAACAGAGGAAGCTTTCTTT
TRBV4-1	few	NA	TRBJ2-7	CASSLRLGSYEQYF	TGCGCCAGCAGCTTAAGGCTAGGAAGCTACGAGCAGTACTTC
TRBV11-1	NA	NA	TRBJ2-1	CASSLWREKNNEQFF	TGTGCCAGCAGCTTATGGCGGGAAAAGAACAATGAGCAGTTCTTC
TRBV19	NA	TRBD2	TRBJ2-1	CAVSGTSALYNEQFF	TGTGCCGTATCCGGGACTAGCGCCTTATACAATGAGCAGTTCTTC
TRBV5-1	NA	TRBD2	TRBJ2-1	CASSLFGLAGYNEQFF	TGCGCCAGCAGCTTGTTTGGACTAGCGGGTTACAATGAGCAGTTCTTC
TRBV28	NA	NA	TRBJ2-1	CASSWTAYNEQFF	TGTGCCAGCAGTTGGACAGCCTACAATGAGCAGTTCTTC
TRBV24-1	NA	NA	TRBJ2-1	CATSDPSGRDLEQFF	TGTGCCACCAGTGACCCCTCGGGGCGGGATCTTGAGCAGTTCTTC
TRBV5-1	few	NA	TRBJ1-2	CASSLVLLGPSADGYTF	TGCGCCAGCAGCTTGGTATTGCTGGGTCCGTCCGCGGATGGCTACACCTTC
TRBV9	NA	TRBD2	TRBJ2-7	CASSVAGGTYEQYF	TGTGCCAGCAGCGTAGCGGGGGGTACCTACGAGCAGTACTTC
TRBV5-8	once	TRBD1	TRBJ1-5	CASSEGTTTGAYQPQHF	TGTGCCAGCTCCGAGGGGACAACAACAGGGGCCTATCAGCCCCAGCATTTT
TRBV7-8	NA	NA	TRBJ2-7	CASSLAASQNEQYF	TGTGCCAGCAGCTTAGCCGCTAGTCAAAACGAGCAGTACTTC
TRBV4-3	NA	TRBD1	TRBJ1-2	CASSQGLQGINYGYTF	TGCGCCAGCAGCCAAGGTTTACAGGGGATTAACTATGGCTACACCTTC
TRBV7-8	NA	TRBD2	TRBJ2-5	CASSLGGLAGGRWETQYF	TGTGCCAGCAGCTTAGGAGGCCTAGCGGGAGGGAGGTGGGAGACCCAGTACTTC
TRBV15	few	TRBD1	TRBJ1-2	CATRIQGEDGYTF	TGTGCCACCAGAATACAGGGGGAGGATGGCTACACCTTC